This T cell receptor (beta chain) comes out of a study of CD8+CD57+ T cells in acquired aplastic anemia. In the study overall: DNA per sorted CD4+ or CD8+ sample ranged roughly 0.17 to 27.4 ug, averaging approximately 3.3 ug. Healthy donors gave approximately 9.8 million reads on average for CD4+ cells. The study, taken as a whole, reports: The study identified 25 to 30 CD8+ CDR3 sequences shared by patients and controls. Patients showed no significant difference from controls in CD8+ Simpson's diversity.

For CDR3 and TCR beta VDJ profiling, genomic DNA was the template used. MiXCR, run by TCRdb on the reads, gives a single entry per CDR3 protein. The sample records about 210,000 distinct CDR3 sequences, roughly 55% being singletons. This clonotype was recorded at least ten times. Its antigen is not known. Germline assignment: CDR1 SGHVS and CDR2 FNYEAQ. CDR3 length: 16 residues. The V and J ends lost 3 bases and 5 bases, in that order; junction bases with no gene match: 9. This TCR came from a human donor in good health. Source material: sorted CD4+, CD8+, or CD8+CD57+ T cells (not recorded which) from PBMCs. This sequence joins TRBV7-6 and TRBJ2-1; 8 bases agree with TRBD2. The CDR3 loop reads CASSLSLAGVHNEQFF. As DNA, the CDR3 is TGTGCCAGCAGCTTGTCGCTAGCGGGCGTCCACAATGAGCAGTTCTTC.